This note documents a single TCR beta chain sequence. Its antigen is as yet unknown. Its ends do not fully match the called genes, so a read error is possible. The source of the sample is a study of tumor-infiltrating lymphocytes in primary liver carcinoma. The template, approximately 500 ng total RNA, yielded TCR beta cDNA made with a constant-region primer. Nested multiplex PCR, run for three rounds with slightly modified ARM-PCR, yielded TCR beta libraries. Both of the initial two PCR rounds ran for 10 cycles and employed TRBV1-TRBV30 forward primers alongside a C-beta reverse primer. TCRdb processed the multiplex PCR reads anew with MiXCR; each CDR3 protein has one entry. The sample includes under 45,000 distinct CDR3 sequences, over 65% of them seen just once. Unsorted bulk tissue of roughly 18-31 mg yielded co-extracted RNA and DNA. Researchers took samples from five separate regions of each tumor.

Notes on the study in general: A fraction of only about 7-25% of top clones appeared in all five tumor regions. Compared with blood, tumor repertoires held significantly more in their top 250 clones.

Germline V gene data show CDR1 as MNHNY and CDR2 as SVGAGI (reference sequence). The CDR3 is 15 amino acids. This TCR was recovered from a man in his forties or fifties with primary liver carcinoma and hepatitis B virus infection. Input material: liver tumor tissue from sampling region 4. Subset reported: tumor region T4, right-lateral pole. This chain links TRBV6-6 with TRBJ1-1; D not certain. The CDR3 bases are TGTGACAGCAGTTACTATGGCAGGACGAACACTGAGGCTTTCTTT. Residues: CDSSYYGRTNTEAFF.